This is a list of T cell receptor beta chains from one sample in a study of blood T cell repertoires in COVID-19. The repertoire was sequenced with immunoSEQ multiplex PCR; TCRdb's copy has only in-frame clones and lacks some. This sample has about 39,000 clones, with about 87% found just once. The sequenced sample consisted of peripheral blood. The receptors shown here come from a man between 50 and 59 years old with active or convalescent COVID-19. CDR3s include the opening cysteine and the closing phenylalanine or tryptophan. The D gene is left open where the match is weak. Clone size, where shown, is once, few, many, or a class for clones that have expanded.

V	D	J	size	CDR3	DNA
TRBV18	.	TRBJ1-1	.	CASSPFGSNTEAFF	TGTGCCAGCTCACCATTCGGTTCGAACACTGAAGCTTTCTTT
TRBV6-1	.	TRBJ2-1	.	CASSARQGRDDNEQFF	TGTGCCAGCAGTGCCCGACAGGGGAGGGATGACAATGAGCAGTTCTTC
TRBV5-4	TRBD1	TRBJ2-7	.	CASSLQQGSYEQYF	TGTGCCAGCAGCTTGCAACAGGGGTCCTACGAGCAGTACTTC
TRBV3-1/TRBV3-2	.	TRBJ2-2	.	CASSQNRDSHGELFF	TGTGCCAGCAGCCAAAACCGGGACTCCCACGGGGAGCTGTTTTTT
TRBV2	TRBD1	TRBJ2-7	.	CASSEGDSSGGEQYF	TGTGCCAGCAGTGAAGGGGACAGCAGTGGGGGTGAGCAGTACTTC
TRBV5-1	TRBD1	TRBJ2-2	.	CASFWTGANTGELFF	TGCGCCAGCTTTTGGACAGGGGCGAACACCGGGGAGCTGTTTTTT
TRBV2	.	TRBJ1-1	.	CASSEDSEAFF	TGTGCCAGCAGTGAAGACAGTGAAGCTTTCTTT
TRBV3-1/TRBV3-2	.	TRBJ2-7	.	CASSQDPGSEQYF	TGTGCCAGCAGCCAAGATCCCGGGTCCGAGCAGTACTTC
TRBV30	TRBD1	TRBJ1-1	once	CARQGEGTEAFF	TGTGCCCGACAGGGGGAAGGAACTGAAGCTTTCTTT
TRBV28	TRBD2	TRBJ2-5	few	CASSTEAGGFGETQYF	TGTGCCAGCAGTACAGAAGCGGGAGGTTTCGGAGAGACCCAGTACTTC
TRBV2	.	TRBJ2-2	.	CASSRDKANTGELFF	TGTGCCAGCAGTCGGGACAAAGCGAACACCGGGGAGCTGTTTTTT
TRBV12-3/TRBV12-4	.	TRBJ1-1	.	CASSLYTNTEAFF	TGTGCCAGCAGTTTATACACGAACACTGAAGCTTTCTTT
TRBV29-1	TRBD2	TRBJ2-2	.	CSVETQRESEELFF	TGCAGCGTTGAGACCCAGCGGGAGTCGGAGGAGCTGTTTTTT
TRBV30	TRBD2	TRBJ2-5	.	CAGAGTSGFETQYF	TGTGCCGGTGCCGGGACTAGCGGGTTTGAGACCCAGTACTTC
TRBV11-2	TRBD2	TRBJ2-3	few	CASSSPLAGGPQSQYF	TGTGCCAGCAGCAGTCCCTTAGCGGGAGGACCACAATCGCAGTATTTT
TRBV7-2	.	TRBJ2-3	.	CASSPPVIDTQYF	TGTGCCAGCAGCCCCCCAGTGATAGATACGCAGTATTTT
TRBV6-5	TRBD1	TRBJ2-7	.	CASSYSGQAYYEQYF	TGTGCCAGCAGTTACAGCGGACAGGCTTACTACGAGCAGTACTTC
TRBV7-2	.	TRBJ1-2	.	CASSLGGTFGYGYTF	TGTGCCAGCAGCTTAGGCGGGACCTTCGGCTATGGCTACACCTTC
TRBV3-1/TRBV3-2	.	TRBJ1-5	once	CASSQGRRAGEPQHF	TGTGCCAGCAGCCAAGGTCGGAGGGCTGGGGAGCCCCAGCATTTT
TRBV27	TRBD1	TRBJ1-2	.	CASSLTGLYGYTF	TGTGCCAGCAGTCTGACAGGGCTGTATGGCTACACCTTC
TRBV11-3	TRBD1	TRBJ1-1	.	CASSSGTGDAEAFF	TGTGCCAGCAGCTCCGGGACAGGGGACGCTGAAGCTTTCTTT
TRBV5-1	.	TRBJ2-5	.	CASSFGIESETQYF	TGCGCCAGCAGCTTCGGGATAGAGTCAGAGACCCAGTACTTC
TRBV21-1	.	TRBJ2-1	.	CASSKRPWLLAAYNEQFF	TGTGCCAGCAGCAAAAGGCCCTGGTTACTAGCGGCTTACAATGAGCAGTTCTTC
TRBV19	.	TRBJ1-6	.	CASSIEQAYNSPLHF	TGTGCCAGTAGTATTGAACAGGCTTATAATTCACCCCTCCACTTT
TRBV6-6	.	TRBJ1-1	.	CASIKPPGVTEAFF	TGTGCCAGCATCAAACCCCCCGGGGTCACTGAAGCTTTCTTT
TRBV6-5	TRBD2	TRBJ2-1	.	CASSPTSGDVDEQFF	TGTGCCAGCAGTCCGACTAGCGGGGATGTCGATGAGCAGTTCTTC
TRBV30	.	TRBJ1-6	.	CAWTGPWHGNSPLHF	TGTGCCTGGACGGGTCCGTGGCACGGAAATTCACCCCTCCACTTT